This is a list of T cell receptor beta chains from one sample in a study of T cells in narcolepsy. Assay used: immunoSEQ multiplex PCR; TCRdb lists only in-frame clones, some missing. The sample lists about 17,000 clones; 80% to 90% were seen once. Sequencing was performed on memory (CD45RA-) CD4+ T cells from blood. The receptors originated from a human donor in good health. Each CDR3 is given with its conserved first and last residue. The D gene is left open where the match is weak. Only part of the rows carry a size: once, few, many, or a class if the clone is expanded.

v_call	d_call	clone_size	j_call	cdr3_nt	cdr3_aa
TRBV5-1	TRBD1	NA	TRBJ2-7	TGCGCCAGCAGCCCCGGACTCTACCCGGGACAGGGTCACGAGCAGTACTTC	CASSPGLYPGQGHEQYF
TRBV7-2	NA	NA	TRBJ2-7	TGTGCCAGCAGCTTAGCGACAGGTCTCCTACGGGAGCAGTACTTC	CASSLATGLLREQYF
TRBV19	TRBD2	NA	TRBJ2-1	TGTGCCAGTAGTACCTCCGAGGTAGCGGGCTTCTACAATGAGCAGTTCTTC	CASSTSEVAGFYNEQFF
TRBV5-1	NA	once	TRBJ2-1	TGCGCCAGCAGCTCCCGGGATGAGCAGTTCTTC	CASSSRDEQFF
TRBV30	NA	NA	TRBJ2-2	TGTGCCCGGGACCGTGGGTGGGGAGCGAACACCGGGGAGCTGTTTTTT	CARDRGWGANTGELFF
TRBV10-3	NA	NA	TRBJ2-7	TGTGCCATCAGTCTTACAGGGATCTCCTACGAGCAGTACTTC	CAISLTGISYEQYF
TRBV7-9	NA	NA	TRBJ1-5	TGTGCCAGCAGCGTAGACAGCCTACCGCAGCATTTT	CASSVDSLPQHF
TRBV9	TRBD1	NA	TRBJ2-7	TGTGCCAGCACCCCGGGACAGGGGGCCTACGAGCAGTACTTC	CASTPGQGAYEQYF
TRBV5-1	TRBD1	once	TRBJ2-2	TGCGCCAGCAGCTTAAATTCCGGGACAGCGAACACCGGGGAGCTGTTTTTT	CASSLNSGTANTGELFF
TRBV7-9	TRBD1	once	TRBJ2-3	TGTGCCAGCAGCTTTGGAAGGGGACAGGGAGGTTTTGCAGATACGCAGTATTTT	CASSFGRGQGGFADTQYF
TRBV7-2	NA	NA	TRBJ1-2	TGTGCCAGCAGTTACAATCGACAACGGAGCGGCTACACCTTC	CASSYNRQRSGYTF
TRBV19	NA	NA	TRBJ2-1	TGTGCCAGTAGTATAAGTGGGGGGAGCCACAATGAGCAGTTCTTC	CASSISGGSHNEQFF
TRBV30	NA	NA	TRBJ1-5	TGTGCCTGGAGTGACGGGGCAGGGACTAATCAGCCCCAGCATTTT	CAWSDGAGTNQPQHF
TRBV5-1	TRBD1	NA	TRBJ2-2	TGCGCCAGCAGCCTTCAGGGGGCCTGGGGCACCGGGGAGCTGTTTTTT	CASSLQGAWGTGELFF
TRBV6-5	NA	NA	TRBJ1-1	TGTGCCAGCAGTGTTAACCGGGAGGCGGAAGCTTTCTTT	CASSVNREAEAFF
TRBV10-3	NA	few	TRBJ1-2	TGTGCCATCAGTGCAGGGGTGGGCTACACCTTC	CAISAGVGYTF
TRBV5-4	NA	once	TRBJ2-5	TGTGCCAGCAGCGCGACGGCGCGGGAAGAGACCCAGTACTTC	CASSATAREETQYF
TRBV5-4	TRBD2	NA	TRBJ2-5	TGTGCCAGCAGCTCACGACTAGCGGGGGCCGAGCGAGAGACCCAGTACTTC	CASSSRLAGAERETQYF
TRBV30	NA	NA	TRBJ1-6	TGTGCCTGGAGGCCTCAACCAGATTCACCCCTCCACTTT	CAWRPQPDSPLHF
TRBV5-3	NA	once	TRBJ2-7	TGTGCCAGAAAAGGCCCAAGGCTACACCTGAGTCCCCGAGAGCAGTACTTC	CARKGPRLHLSPREQYF
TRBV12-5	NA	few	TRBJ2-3	TGTGCTAGTGGTTTCCGTATCACAGATACGCAGTATTTT	CASGFRITDTQYF
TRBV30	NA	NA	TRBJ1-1	TGTGCCTGGAGTCCAGGGGTCACTGAAGCTTTCTTT	CAWSPGVTEAFF
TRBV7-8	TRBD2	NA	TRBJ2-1	TGTGCCAGCAGCACCGGGGGGGATAGAGGCAATGAGCAGTTCTTC	CASSTGGDRGNEQFF
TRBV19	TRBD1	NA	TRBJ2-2	TGTGCCAGTAGTAGGGCTGCAGGGGGCAACACCGGGGAGCTGTTTTTT	CASSRAAGGNTGELFF
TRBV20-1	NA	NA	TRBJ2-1	TGCAGTGCTAGAGCGTCGGGTGAGCAGTTCTTC	CSARASGEQFF
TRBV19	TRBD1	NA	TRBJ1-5	TGTGCCAGTAGTAGCGACAGGGATGATCAGCCCCAGCATTTT	CASSSDRDDQPQHF
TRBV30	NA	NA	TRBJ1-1	TGTGCCTGGAGTTCCAGAAGGGGTACTGAAGCTTTCTTT	CAWSSRRGTEAFF
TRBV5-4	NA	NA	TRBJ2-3	TGTGCCAGCAGCAAGTTTCAAGTCACAGATACGCAGTATTTT	CASSKFQVTDTQYF
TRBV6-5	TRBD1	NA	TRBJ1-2	TGTGCCAGCAGTCCGACAGGGGGCTATGGCTACACCTTC	CASSPTGGYGYTF
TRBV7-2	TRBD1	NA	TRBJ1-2	TGTGCCACCGTACGACAGGGAGGGACTAACTATGGCTACACCTTC	CATVRQGGTNYGYTF
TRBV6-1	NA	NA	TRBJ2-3	TGTGCCAGCAGTGTATCGGGTTTCACAGATACGCAGTATTTT	CASSVSGFTDTQYF
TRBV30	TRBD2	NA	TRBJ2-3	TGCTACTCTAGCGGGAAACCAGATACGCAGTATTTT	CYSSGKPDTQYF
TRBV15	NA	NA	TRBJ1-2	TGTGCCACCAGCAGCTTCAGGGATACTAACTATGGCTACACCTTC	CATSSFRDTNYGYTF
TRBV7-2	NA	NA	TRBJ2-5	TGTGCCAGCAGGTGGAACCAAGAGACCCAGTACTTC	CASRWNQETQYF
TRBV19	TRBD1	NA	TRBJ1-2	TGTGCCAGTACTTGGACAGGGAACTATGGCTACACCTTC	CASTWTGNYGYTF
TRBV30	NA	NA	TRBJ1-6	TGTGCCTGGAGTGACAGCGTCTATAATTCACCCCTCCACTTT	CAWSDSVYNSPLHF
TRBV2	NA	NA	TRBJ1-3	TGTGCCAGCAGTTACCTGTTAGGCTCTGGAAACACCATATATTTT	CASSYLLGSGNTIYF
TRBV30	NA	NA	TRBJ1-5	TGTGCCTGGAGCCGGAAGGGAGGCAGCATACGTCCTTTGCCCCAGCATTTT	CAWSRKGGSIRPLPQHF
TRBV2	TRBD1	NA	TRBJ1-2	TGTGCCAGCAGTGAAGTAAGACAGGGAACCCATGGCTACACCTTC	CASSEVRQGTHGYTF
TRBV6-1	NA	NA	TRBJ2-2	TGTGCCAGCAGGCTGGACAGTGGGACCGGGGAGCTGTTTTTT	CASRLDSGTGELFF
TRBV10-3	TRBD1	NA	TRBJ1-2	TGTGCCGCAGGGGACAGGCCATCCTATGGCTACACCTTC	CAAGDRPSYGYTF
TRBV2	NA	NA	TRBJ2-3	TGTGCCAGCAGTGAAACCAGGGGCAGGACAGATACGCAGTATTTT	CASSETRGRTDTQYF
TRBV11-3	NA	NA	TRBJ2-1	TGTGCCAGCAGCTTAGATGGGCAGGAGAATCACAATGAGCGGTTCTTC	CASSLDGQENHNERFF
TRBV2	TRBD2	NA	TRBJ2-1	TGTGCCAGCAGGGGACTAGCGGGAGGTGAGCAGTTCTTC	CASRGLAGGEQFF
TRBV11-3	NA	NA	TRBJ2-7	TGTGCCAGCAGCTTACATTGGGGCGAGCAGTACTTC	CASSLHWGEQYF
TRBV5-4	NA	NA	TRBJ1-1	TGTGCCAGCAGCTTGGGTGGGGGGTTGAACACTGAAGCTTTCTTT	CASSLGGGLNTEAFF
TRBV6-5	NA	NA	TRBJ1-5	TGTGCCAGCAGTTACTTACCGGACAGCAATCAGCCCCAGCATTTT	CASSYLPDSNQPQHF
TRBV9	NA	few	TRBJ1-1	TGTGCCAGCAGCGTAGGAGATTGGCCCGAGAACACTGAAGCTTTCTTT	CASSVGDWPENTEAFF
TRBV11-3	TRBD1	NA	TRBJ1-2	TGTGCCAGCAGCGACAGGGTCTATGGCTACACCTTC	CASSDRVYGYTF
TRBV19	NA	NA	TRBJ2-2	TGTGCCAGTAGTATAGATTTAGGGCGATCTCAAACCGGGGAGCTGTTTTTT	CASSIDLGRSQTGELFF
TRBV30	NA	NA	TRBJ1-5	TGTGCCTGGAGTGTAGTAGACCGGAATCAGCCCCAGCATTTT	CAWSVVDRNQPQHF
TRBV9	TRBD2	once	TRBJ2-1	TGTGCCAGCAGTGAGGGACTAGCGTACAATGAGCAGTTCTTC	CASSEGLAYNEQFF